A selection of T cell receptor beta chains follows, all from one sample in a study of cytomegalovirus exposure and HLA in healthy donors. The repertoire was sequenced with immunoSEQ multiplex PCR; TCRdb's copy has only in-frame clones and lacks some. The sample includes more than 85,000 clones, approximately 94% seen only once; the top ten take 1.1%. Sequencing used PBMCs. These receptors were collected from a woman in her 30s in good health and CMV-seropositive. Each CDR3 is given with its conserved first and last residue. D genes are given only for firm matches. Only part of the rows carry a size: once, few, many, or a class if the clone is expanded.

clone_size j_call v_call cdr3_length d_call cdr3_aa cdr3_nt
- TRBJ2-2 TRBV7-9 15 TRBD2 CASSVAGGITGELFF TGTGCCAGCAGCGTAGCGGGAGGGATCACCGGGGAGCTGTTTTTT
- TRBJ2-3 TRBV7-2 18 TRBD2 CASSLTPELAGVADTQYF TGTGCCAGCAGCTTAACCCCCGAACTAGCGGGAGTGGCAGATACGCAGTATTTT
- TRBJ2-1 TRBV19 14 TRBD2 CASQGLAGKNEQFF TGTGCCAGCCAGGGACTAGCGGGAAAGAATGAGCAGTTCTTC
- TRBJ2-5 TRBV5-1 14 - CASSLAALQETQYF TGCGCCAGCAGCCTTGCGGCCCTGCAAGAGACCCAGTACTTC
- TRBJ2-1 TRBV5-1 15 TRBD2 CASSFQTAGGHEQFF TGCGCCAGCAGCTTTCAGACAGCGGGAGGGCATGAGCAGTTCTTC
- TRBJ1-3 TRBV29-1 15 - CSVVVRQGGGNTIYF TGCAGCGTTGTGGTCAGACAAGGTGGTGGAAACACCATATATTTT
once TRBJ2-5 TRBV19 13 - CASSMHSQETQYF TGTGCCAGTAGTATGCACAGCCAAGAGACCCAGTACTTC
- TRBJ1-3 TRBV5-6 17 - CASSAGRRRAEYHTIYF TGTGCCAGCAGCGCAGGCCGGAGGAGGGCAGAATACCACACCATATATTTT
- TRBJ2-1 TRBV6-5 14 TRBD1 CASSYGTGWDEQFF TGTGCCAGCAGTTACGGGACAGGGTGGGATGAGCAGTTCTTC
- TRBJ2-3 TRBV5-6 15 TRBD2 CASSSEREITDTQYF TGTGCCAGCAGCTCCGAGCGGGAGATCACAGATACGCAGTATTTT
once TRBJ2-1 TRBV28 15 TRBD2 CASKLTSGRYNEQFF TGTGCCAGCAAACTGACTAGCGGGCGATACAATGAGCAGTTCTTC
- TRBJ1-2 TRBV7-6 15 - CASSLAGDSSYGYTF TGTGCCAGCAGCTTAGCGGGAGACTCCTCCTATGGCTACACCTTC
- TRBJ1-1 TRBV7-2 14 - CASSLLPGNTEAFF TGTGCCAGCAGCTTATTGCCAGGGAACACTGAAGCTTTCTTT
once TRBJ1-5 TRBV5-1 15 TRBD1 CASSFGTESNQPQHF TGCGCCAGCAGCTTCGGGACAGAAAGCAATCAGCCCCAGCATTTT
- TRBJ2-2 TRBV5-4 14 - CASSLVGQTVELFF TGTGCCAGCAGCTTGGTAGGACAGACCGTGGAGCTGTTTTTT
- TRBJ1-1 TRBV14 14 - CASSYGLTNTEAFF TGTGCCAGCAGCTATGGACTGACGAACACTGAAGCTTTCTTT